This entry lists 18 T cell receptor beta chains sequenced from one sample in a study of technical replicates of blood from several donors. Clones were read by immunoSEQ multiplex PCR, and TCRdb kept only the in-frame ones, dropping some. This sample carries tens of thousands of clones, just under 95% of them seen once, and the ten largest clones take 0.36%. Sequencing was done on a sample of T cells isolated from PBMCs. The source of these receptors is a human donor in good health.

V usage is TRBV10-3 and J usage is TRBJ2-1; D is possibly TRBD1 (6 bases). The germline gives CDR1 ENHRY, CDR2 SYGVKD. The CDR3 spans 15 residues. Between the trimmed V and J ends, which lost 2 bases and 6 bases, there was a span of 14 bases. The CDR3 DNA follows: TGTGCCATCAGTGAGCCTCAGGGGTCGGGCAATGAGCAGTTCTTC. Translating it yields CAISEPQGSGNEQFF.

The genes are TRBV19 and TRBJ1-4; D call uncertain. The germline V gene encodes CDR1 LNHDA and CDR2 SQIVND (reference sequence). The CDR3 consists of 15 residues. V lost 7 bases, J lost 5 bases, and 17 bases lay in between. DNA for the CDR3: TGTGCCAGTACCTATAGCGGGGTGGGGAATGAAAAACTGTTTTTT. Protein product: CASTYSGVGNEKLFF.

This chain connects TRBV18 to TRBJ2-7; 7 bases are a match to TRBD1. This CDR3 spans 15 amino acids. CDR1 is KGHSH and CDR2 is LQKENI in the germline V gene. Trimming removed 3 bases from V and 3 bases from J; junction bases left unmatched: 8. CDR3 in amino acids: CASSPSRDRNYEQYF. CDR3 DNA sequence: TGTGCCAGCTCACCGTCCCGGGACAGAAACTACGAGCAGTACTTC.

The V gene is TRBV28, the J gene TRBJ1-1; 8 bases agree with TRBD1. The germline V gene has CDR1 MDHEN and CDR2 SYDVKM. The CDR3 runs to 18 residues. V lost 1 base to trimming and J lost 4 bases; unmatched junction nucleotides: 14. CDR3: CASSLYVIGQGGSTEAFF. The CDR3 DNA is TGTGCCAGCAGTTTATACGTTATTGGACAGGGAGGGAGCACTGAAGCTTTCTTT.

Only one count was recorded for this clone. The chain recombines TRBV5-4 with TRBJ1-5, with 7 positions matching TRBD1. The CDR3 covers 15 residues. The junction had 6 bases not matched to a gene; V was cut back by 0 bases and J by 6 bases. Germline values: CDR1 SGHNT, CDR2 YYREEE (reference sequence). The CDR3 DNA reads as TGTGCCAGCAGCTTGGGAGGACAGGAAGGTCAGCCCCAGCATTTT. It yields the protein CASSLGGQEGQPQHF. The full variable domain, its missing parts supplied by reference TRBV5-4 and TRBJ1-5, is ETGVTQSPTHLIKTRGQQVTLRCSSQSGHNTVSWYQQALGQGPQFIFQYYREEENGRGNFPPRFSGLQFPNYSSELNVNALELDDSALYLCASSLGGQEGQPQHFGDGTRLSIL.

This clone was seen only a few times. V usage is TRBV15 and J usage is TRBJ2-2; D is unresolved. Trimming pared 0 bases from V and 5 bases from J, leaving 7 bases between. This CDR3 is 14 amino acids long. CDR1 is LNHNV and CDR2 is YYDKDF in the germline V gene (reference sequence). The CDR3 sequence is CATSRDKETGELFF. CDR3 bases: TGTGCCACCAGCAGAGATAAGGAGACCGGGGAGCTGTTTTTT.

This chain uses TRBV5-1 with TRBJ2-7; 8 bases match TRBD1. CDR3 length equals 14 residues. Germline V lookup: CDR1 SGHRS, CDR2 YFSETQ. V shed 4 bases, J shed 4 bases, and the junction held 7 bases outside the gene matches. The CDR3 here is CASSLGQGGYEQYF. The DNA for the CDR3 is TGCGCCAGCAGCCTTGGACAGGGAGGTTACGAGCAGTACTTC.

This sequence joins TRBV9 and TRBJ2-7; 9 bases map to TRBD2. With 4 bases clipped from V and 2 bases from J, the junction kept 10 bases outside the gene matches. CDR3 length: 16 residues. Germline V lookup: CDR1 SGDLS, CDR2 YYNGEE. CDR3 DNA: TGTGCCAGCAGCCCGCCGGTGGTAGCGGGAGCCTACGAGCAGTACTTC. Translation gives CASSPPVVAGAYEQYF.

This clone was detected only once. The chain joins TRBV29-1 to TRBJ2-5; D call uncertain. The CDR3 covers 10 residues. V gave up 7 bases and J gave up 5 bases, with 8 bases separating them. The germline V gene encodes CDR1 SQVTM and CDR2 ANQGSEA. In DNA, the CDR3 is TGCAGCGGTAGTTACGAGACCCAGTACTTC. It yields the protein CSGSYETQYF.

The CDR3 DNA is TGTGCCAGCAGTCTCAATAGAGGCTACGAGCAGTACTTC. Encoded protein: CASSLNRGYEQYF. V is TRBV27 and J is TRBJ2-7; D gene uncertain. The ends were cut back, 5 bases at V and 3 bases at J, with 11 bases in the middle. The CDR3 sequence is 13 residues long. CDR1 is MNHEY and CDR2 is SMNVEV in the germline V gene (reference sequence).

This clone has just one count. The gene calls are TRBV7-2 and TRBJ2-1, with D hard to call. The germline CDR1 and CDR2 sequences are SGHTA and FQGNSA. This CDR3 has 14 residues. Deletions cut 2 bases from V and 10 bases from J, with 15 bases between. The CDR3 nucleotides read TGTGCCAGCAGCTTATATGCGGTAAGGTGGGAGCAGTTCTTC. Its translation: CASSLYAVRWEQFF.

The J gene is TRBJ2-2, the V gene TRBV7-9; 11 positions match TRBD2. Germline CDR1 reads SEHNR; CDR2 reads FQNEAQ (reference sequence). The CDR3 extends over 17 amino acids. The V segment lost 4 bases and the J segment 3 bases; nucleotides outside the gene matches: 7. The DNA for the CDR3 is TGTGCCAGCAGCTACCCCTTAGCGGGAGGGGACACCGGGGAGCTGTTTTTT. This sequence encodes CASSYPLAGGDTGELFF.

This chain connects TRBV5-4 to TRBJ2-7, with D unclear. Germline lookup yields CDR1 SGHNT and CDR2 YYREEE (reference sequence). This CDR3 comprises 14 residues. Deletions cut 7 bases from V and 0 bases from J, with 14 bases between. CDR3 coding DNA: TGTGCCAGCGGCTCCAGGTCCGACTCCTACGAGCAGTACTTC. Translated: CASGSRSDSYEQYF.

The rearrangement links TRBV28 to TRBJ1-1; D gene unclear. V lost 2 bases to trimming and J lost 5 bases, with 18 bases between them. The CDR3 has 16 amino acids. Germline V gene lookup returns CDR1 MDHEN and CDR2 SYDVKM. The CDR3, as DNA: TGTGCCAGCAGTTTACCTCCTCCCACCCGGGGAACTGAAGCTTTCTTT. It encodes CASSLPPPTRGTEAFF.

The chain combines TRBV4-1 with TRBJ2-1; 9 positions match TRBD2. The CDR3 totals 17 residues. Trimming at V came to 1 base and at J to 7 bases, leaving 11 bases not matched to a gene. From germline, CDR1 is MGHRA and CDR2 YSYEKL. CDR3 in DNA: TGCGCCAGCAGCCAAGGACAGCTTCGCGGGAGGGTGAATGAGCAGTTCTTC. Translating it yields CASSQGQLRGRVNEQFF.

The rearrangement joins TRBV2 to TRBJ2-5; 7 bases are shared with TRBD1. CDR3 length: 13 amino acids. The junction had 7 bases not matched to a gene; V was cut back by 7 bases and J by 5 bases. CDR1 SNHLY and CDR2 FYNNEI come from the germline V gene. In DNA, the CDR3 is TGTGCCAGCAAGACAGGGTTCGGGGAGACCCAGTACTTC. It specifies CASKTGFGETQYF.

The chain combines TRBV28 with TRBJ1-2; D call uncertain. Germline V lookup: CDR1 MDHEN, CDR2 SYDVKM. The CDR3 loop spans 14 amino acids. V lost 5 bases, J lost 8 bases, and 18 bases lay in between. The CDR3 DNA reads TGTGCCAGCAGTCCACCCGGACGGGAGGGAGGCTACACCTTC. Its translation is CASSPPGREGGYTF.

J is TRBJ2-3 and V is TRBV11-2; D is unclear. Per the germline V gene, CDR1 is SGHAT and CDR2 is FQNNGV. The length of the CDR3 is 18 residues. V was clipped by 3 bases and J by 0 bases, with 19 bases between them. CDR3 residues: CASSFSASSLSSTDTQYF. Written as DNA, the CDR3 is TGTGCCAGCAGCTTCTCCGCCTCCTCACTTTCTAGCACAGATACGCAGTATTTT.